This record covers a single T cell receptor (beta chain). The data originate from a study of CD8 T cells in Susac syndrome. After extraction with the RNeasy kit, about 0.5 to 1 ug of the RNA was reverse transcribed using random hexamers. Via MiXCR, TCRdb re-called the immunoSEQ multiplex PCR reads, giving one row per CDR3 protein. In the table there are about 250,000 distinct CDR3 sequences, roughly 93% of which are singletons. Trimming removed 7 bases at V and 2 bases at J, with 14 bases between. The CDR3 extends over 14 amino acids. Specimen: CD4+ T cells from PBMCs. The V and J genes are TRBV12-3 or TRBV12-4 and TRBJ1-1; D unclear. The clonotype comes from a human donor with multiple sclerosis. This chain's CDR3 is CASTHGPTNTEAFF. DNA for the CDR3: TGTGCCAGCACCCACGGCCCAACTAACACTGAAGCTTTCTTT.